Reported below is one TCR beta chain. These data come from a study of T cell changes during pregnancy in multiple sclerosis. CDR1 SGHRS and CDR2 YFSETQ come from the germline V gene. CDR3 size: 14 residues. V lost 1 base, J lost 2 bases, and 3 bases stayed unmatched. TCRdb's copy holds only in-frame clones and misses some; the assay was immunoSEQ multiplex PCR. The data contain roughly 39,000 clones, 90% of them singletons. This specimen was CD4+ T cells from peripheral blood mononuclear cells, taken in the first trimester of pregnancy. This chain uses TRBV5-1 with TRBJ2-7; the match to TRBD2 covers 7 bases. This receptor was taken from a female donor in good health, enrolled as a control in a pregnancy study. CDR3 sequence (DNA): TGCGCCAGCAGCTTGTCAGCGGGAACCTACGAGCAGTACTTC. Residues: CASSLSAGTYEQYF.